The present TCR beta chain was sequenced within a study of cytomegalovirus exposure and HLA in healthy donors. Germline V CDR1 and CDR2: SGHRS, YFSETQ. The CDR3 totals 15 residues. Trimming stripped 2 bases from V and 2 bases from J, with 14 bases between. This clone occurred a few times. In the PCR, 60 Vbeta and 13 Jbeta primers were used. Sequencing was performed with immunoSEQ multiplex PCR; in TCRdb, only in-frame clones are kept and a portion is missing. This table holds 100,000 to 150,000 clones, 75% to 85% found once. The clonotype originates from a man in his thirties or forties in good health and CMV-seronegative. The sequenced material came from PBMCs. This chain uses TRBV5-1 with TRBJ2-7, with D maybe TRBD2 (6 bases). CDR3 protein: CASSFSSEKAYEQYF. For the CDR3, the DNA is TGCGCCAGCAGCTTTTCTAGCGAGAAAGCCTACGAGCAGTACTTC.